The rows below give T cell receptor beta chains drawn from one sample of a study of vaccination and CD4 T cells after COVID-19. TCRdb called the PCR reads again in MiXCR, with one record for every CDR3 protein. Of under 25,000 distinct CDR3 sequences listed, roughly three fifths are singletons. The antigens of these receptors remain unknown. This sample comprised CD4+ T cells from blood, cultured in vitro, obtained after SARS-CoV-2 vaccination. These TCRs come from a human donor who received a COVID-19 vaccine. Each CDR3 is given with its conserved first and last residue. D genes are given only for firm matches. The size of a clone is reported for some rows only, either as once, few or many, or as a class for expanded clones.

TRBD1	TRBJ1-1	NA	14	TRBV6-5	CASSLSTGGTEAFF	TGTGCCAGCAGTTTATCTACAGGGGGCACTGAAGCTTTCTTT
TRBD1	TRBJ2-7	few	14	TRBV25-1	CASSGGQGSYEQYF	TGTGCCAGCAGTGGAGGACAGGGCTCCTACGAGCAGTACTTC
TRBD1	TRBJ2-5	NA	14	TRBV11-3	CASSFNRGRETQYF	TGTGCCAGCAGCTTTAACAGGGGGAGAGAGACCCAGTACTTC
TRBD2	TRBJ2-1	NA	17	TRBV2	CASSGGLRGGVYNEQFF	TGTGCCAGCAGTGGGGGCCTGCGGGGGGGAGTCTACAATGAGCAGTTCTTC
NA	TRBJ1-2	NA	14	TRBV11-2	CASSITSGSLGYTF	TGTGCCAGCAGCATCACATCAGGGAGTCTTGGCTACACCTTC
NA	TRBJ2-1	NA	14	TRBV20-1	CSARDLGGGNEQFF	TGCAGTGCTAGAGATCTAGGAGGGGGCAATGAGCAGTTCTTC
TRBD1	TRBJ1-1	NA	14	TRBV6-1	CASRDRVRNTEAFF	TGTGCCAGCAGGGACAGGGTACGGAACACTGAAGCTTTCTTT
TRBD1	TRBJ1-1	NA	15	TRBV2	CASSDRQGRVPEAFF	TGTGCCAGCAGTGACCGACAGGGCAGAGTGCCTGAAGCTTTCTTT
NA	TRBJ1-2	NA	14	TRBV6-5	CASSYALGGYGYTF	TGTGCCAGCAGTTACGCACTCGGAGGCTATGGCTACACCTTC
NA	TRBJ1-1	NA	14	TRBV19	CASSMASPNTEAFF	TGTGCCAGTAGTATGGCCTCGCCGAACACTGAAGCTTTCTTT
NA	TRBJ1-3	NA	16	TRBV12-3/TRBV12-4	CASSFGGGSSGNTIYF	TGTGCCAGCAGTTTTGGGGGTGGGAGCTCTGGAAACACCATATATTTT
TRBD1	TRBJ1-2	once	16	TRBV25-1	CASSEGSRQGNYGYTF	TGTGCCAGCAGTGAAGGGTCGAGACAGGGTAACTATGGCTACACCTTC
NA	TRBJ2-1	NA	14	TRBV10-2	CASSKQRIYNEQFF	TGCGCCAGCAGTAAGCAACGGATATACAATGAGCAGTTCTTC
NA	TRBJ1-1	NA	12	TRBV18	CASSQTRFEAFF	TGTGCCAGCTCACAGACACGTTTCGAAGCTTTCTTT
TRBD2	TRBJ2-1	NA	17	TRBV7-2	CASSLELGLAGGHEQFF	TGTGCCAGCAGCTTAGAACTGGGACTAGCGGGGGGACATGAGCAGTTCTTC
TRBD2	TRBJ2-7	few	15	TRBV20-1	CSASAPSGGAREQYF	TGCAGTGCTTCCGCGCCCAGCGGGGGGGCGAGGGAGCAGTACTTC
NA	TRBJ1-1	few	14	TRBV27	CASSLQTGQTEAFF	TGTGCCAGCAGCTTACAAACAGGTCAGACTGAAGCTTTCTTT
NA	TRBJ2-3	NA	13	TRBV7-9	CASSLRSAGMQYF	TGCGCCAGCAGCTTGAGGTCGGCAGGAATGCAGTATTTT
NA	TRBJ1-4	few	12	TRBV20-1	CSVQSTNEKLFF	TGCAGTGTTCAGTCAACTAATGAAAAACTGTTTTTT
NA	TRBJ2-3	few	15	TRBV10-2	CASSSWRGGMDTQYF	TGCGCCAGCAGTTCCTGGAGGGGGGGGATGGATACGCAGTATTTT
NA	TRBJ2-3	NA	14	TRBV10-1	CASSESTVTDTQYF	TGCGCCAGCAGTGAGTCTACGGTGACAGATACGCAGTATTTT
TRBD1	TRBJ2-7	NA	14	TRBV5-1	CASRIGTGDYEQYF	TGCGCCAGCAGAATCGGGACAGGGGACTACGAGCAGTACTTC
NA	TRBJ2-1	NA	16	TRBV3-1	CASSSPTGASYNEQFF	TGTGCCAGCAGCTCGCCAACCGGGGCCTCCTACAATGAGCAGTTCTTC
NA	TRBJ2-5	once	13	TRBV30	CAQGSSVQETQYF	TGTGCCCAGGGGAGTTCAGTTCAAGAGACCCAGTACTTC
TRBD1	TRBJ1-2	NA	15	TRBV5-1	CASSPGKGGNYGYTF	TGCGCCAGCAGCCCCGGAAAAGGGGGCAACTATGGCTACACCTTC
TRBD1	TRBJ1-5	NA	15	TRBV2	CASSGQGRSNQPQHF	TGTGCCAGCAGTGGACAGGGTCGGAGCAATCAGCCCCAGCATTTT
TRBD2	TRBJ2-5	NA	15	TRBV6-5	CASSYSTSRKETQYF	TGTGCCAGCAGTTACTCGACTAGCCGGAAAGAGACCCAGTACTTC
NA	TRBJ2-5	NA	18	TRBV5-1	CASTVGATRQGGEETQYF	TGCGCCAGCACTGTCGGGGCGACCAGACAGGGAGGGGAAGAGACCCAGTACTTC
NA	TRBJ1-4	NA	15	TRBV15	CATSRDGRLSEKLFF	TGTGCCACCAGCAGAGACGGACGCCTATCTGAAAAACTGTTTTTT
TRBD1	TRBJ1-6	once	15	TRBV5-6	CASSFQQGGNSPLHF	TGTGCCAGCAGCTTCCAGCAGGGGGGGAATTCACCCCTCCACTTT
TRBD1	TRBJ1-2	few	15	TRBV11-3	CASSSRGTANYGYTF	TGTGCCAGCAGCTCCAGGGGGACAGCTAACTATGGCTACACCTTC
NA	TRBJ2-2	few	14	TRBV7-8	CASSLAADETELFF	TGTGCCAGCAGCTTAGCCGCGGACGAGACGGAGCTGTTTTTT
NA	TRBJ2-7	NA	15	TRBV12-3/TRBV12-4	CASTQTGGGSYEQYF	TGTGCCAGCACCCAAACAGGGGGGGGCTCCTACGAGCAGTACTTC
NA	TRBJ1-1	NA	15	TRBV10-2	CASSESGGGGTEAFF	TGCGCCAGCAGTGAGTCGGGGGGCGGAGGCACTGAAGCTTTCTTT
NA	TRBJ2-7	NA	17	TRBV11-3	CASSLVAGGQAAYEQYF	TGTGCCAGCAGCTTAGTAGCGGGTGGACAGGCGGCTTACGAGCAGTACTTC
NA	TRBJ2-2	NA	16	TRBV24-1	CATSDSDRSSTGEPFF	TGTGCCACCAGTGATTCAGACAGGTCTAGCACCGGGGAGCCGTTTTTT
NA	TRBJ1-2	few	14	TRBV6-1	CAGRPPGENYGYTF	TGTGCCGGGCGTCCCCCGGGAGAAAACTATGGCTACACCTTC
TRBD2	TRBJ2-1	once	18	TRBV7-6	CASSPQIPSAGGLNEQFF	TGTGCCAGCAGCCCACAGATACCTTCAGCGGGGGGCCTGAATGAGCAGTTCTTC
TRBD1	TRBJ1-6	NA	16	TRBV20-1	CSAPRIGQGRNSPLHF	TGCAGTGCCCCTAGGATTGGACAGGGGAGAAATTCACCCCTCCACTTT
NA	TRBJ2-3	NA	13	TRBV18	CTSSRGDADTQYF	TGTACCAGCTCACGCGGAGATGCAGATACGCAGTATTTT
TRBD2	TRBJ2-1	NA	16	TRBV20-1	CSARASSGGFYNEQFF	TGCAGTGCTAGAGCAAGTAGCGGGGGGTTCTACAATGAGCAGTTCTTC
TRBD1	TRBJ2-2	few	15	TRBV19	CASSIGTGHTGELFF	TGTGCCAGTAGTATTGGGACAGGGCACACCGGGGAGCTGTTTTTT
NA	TRBJ1-2	few	11	TRBV6-5	CASSSINGYTF	TGTGCCAGCAGTTCCATCAACGGCTACACCTTC
NA	TRBJ2-5	NA	14	TRBV2	CASSRLQGQETQYF	TGTGCCAGCAGTAGACTACAGGGCCAAGAGACCCAGTACTTC
TRBD1	TRBJ1-2	few	14	TRBV27	CASSIDRANYGYTF	TGTGCCAGCAGTATTGACAGGGCCAACTATGGCTACACCTTC
TRBD1	TRBJ1-1	NA	18	TRBV20-1	CSAKRPGQGALRNTEAFF	TGCAGTGCCAAAAGACCGGGACAGGGGGCTTTAAGGAACACTGAAGCTTTCTTT
TRBD1	TRBJ1-6	few	14	TRBV7-9	CAIGGQGDNSPLHF	TGTGCCATCGGGGGACAGGGGGATAATTCACCCCTCCACTTT
NA	TRBJ1-3	NA	14	TRBV4-2	CASSPWISGNTIYF	TGTGCCAGCAGCCCCTGGATCTCTGGAAACACCATATATTTT
TRBD1	TRBJ1-1	NA	10	TRBV6-1	CASGDRVAFF	TGTGCCAGCGGTGACAGGGTAGCTTTCTTT
TRBD2	TRBJ2-7	NA	13	TRBV10-2	CASGGTSLTEQYF	TGCGCCAGCGGGGGGACTAGCCTCACCGAGCAGTACTTC
NA	TRBJ1-1	NA	14	TRBV2	CASSEAQGSTEAFF	TGTGCCAGCAGTGAAGCGCAGGGAAGCACTGAAGCTTTCTTT
NA	TRBJ1-1	NA	15	TRBV7-8	CANSLGGEGNTEAFF	TGTGCCAACAGCTTAGGTGGGGAGGGGAACACTGAAGCTTTCTTT
NA	TRBJ2-3	NA	15	TRBV6-5	CASSYSTGSTDTQYF	TGTGCCAGCAGTTACTCGACGGGTAGCACAGATACGCAGTATTTT
TRBD1	TRBJ2-5	few	11	TRBV2	CARGTGPAQYF	TGTGCCCGGGGGACAGGGCCGGCCCAGTACTTC
NA	TRBJ2-5	NA	11	TRBV5-1	CASSLQGTQYF	TGCGCCAGCAGTCTACAGGGGACCCAGTACTTC
TRBD2	TRBJ2-5	few	15	TRBV6-1	CASSLNSGGGETQYF	TGTGCCAGCAGCTTAAATAGCGGGGGGGGAGAGACCCAGTACTTC
NA	TRBJ2-3	NA	16	TRBV24-1	CATSDSTGIPTDTQYF	TGTGCCACCAGTGATTCTACGGGTATTCCGACAGATACGCAGTATTTT
NA	TRBJ1-6	NA	17	TRBV6-7	CASPTPGSPSYNSPLHF	TGTGCCAGCCCAACACCTGGATCCCCCTCCTATAATTCACCCCTCCACTTT